The sequence of this TCR beta chain was determined in a study of cytomegalovirus exposure and HLA in healthy donors. Study-level background: The 120 or so validation repertoires used a platform that matched the one used for the 600 to 750 first-cohort repertoires, as a later analysis reported.

The method was immunoSEQ multiplex PCR; TCRdb's version includes in-frame clones alone and lacks a portion of them. The sample holds 50,000 to 65,000 clones, approximately 89% seen once. This clone occurred a few times. The V gene's germline CDR1 is GTSNPN and CDR2 SVGIG (reference sequence). V was shortened by 6 bases and J by 4 bases, with 11 bases between the two germline ends. The CDR3 is made up of 12 amino acids. The receptor was isolated from a woman between 18 and 29 years old in good health and CMV-seronegative. The chain combines TRBV30 with TRBJ2-3, with D possibly matching TRBD2 (6 bases). Sequences were obtained from PBMCs. The CDR3 reads CACSGGADTQYF. In DNA, the CDR3 is TGTGCCTGTAGCGGTGGGGCAGATACGCAGTATTTT.